This T cell receptor beta chain was obtained from a study of shared clonotypes between healthy human individuals. The germline V gene has CDR1 SQVTM and CDR2 ANQGSEA. The CDR3 covers 14 residues. Trimming stripped 2 bases from V and 1 base from J, with 11 bases between. The assay was immunoSEQ multiplex PCR, and TCRdb's table has in-frame clones only and misses some. The table shows more than 1 million clones, with 75% to 85% occurring only once. Points on this clone: Its specificity is not known.

Findings and caveats of the study: When naive CD4 clonotypes were compared across a handful of donors, about 4.8% were shared. Rarefaction demonstrated incomplete sorted-subset sequencing despite large depth.

The sequenced sample consisted of memory CD4+ T cells from PBMCs. The subset denotes: CD45RA-negative fraction. V usage is TRBV29-1 and J usage is TRBJ1-1; possibly TRBD1 for D (6 bases). This TCR came from a young man in good health. Some clones in this sample may be carry-over from other donors' samples. For the CDR3, the DNA is TGCAGCGTTGAACCAACAGGGCGGAACACTGAAGCTTTCTTT. Its protein is CSVEPTGRNTEAFF.